This is a list of T cell receptor beta chains from one sample in a study of blood T cells in healthy people across ages. TCRdb re-analysed the 5' RACE reads in MiXCR, keeping a single row per CDR3 protein. This table holds 1.2 million to 1.5 million distinct CDR3 sequences, 40% to 50% found once. The sequenced sample was blood. The receptor set was obtained from a young woman in good health. The conserved cysteine and the conserved F or W are not part of the CDR3 here. Fields, in order: V gene, J gene, clone size, CDR3 protein. The size of a clone is reported for some rows only, either as once, few or many, or as a class for expanded clones.

>TRBV10-3|TRBJ1-2|many
AIKGPGNYGYT
>TRBV27|TRBJ2-5|few
ASSFLAGMETQY
>TRBV3-1|TRBJ2-4|NA
ASSPTGATKNIQY
>TRBV9|TRBJ2-7|few
ASSARVEASGTYEQY
>TRBV14|TRBJ2-7|NA
ASSLGAGGPEQY
>TRBV20-1|TRBJ2-7|few
SARQVPGAYEQY
>TRBV7-9|TRBJ2-7|NA
ASSLNAGASYNEQY
>TRBV20-1|TRBJ2-3|NA
SARDLAGVGDTQY
>TRBV7-9|TRBJ1-1|NA
ASSFRDRASAEAF
>TRBV15|TRBJ1-2|few
ATSRDLSQGAGYT
>TRBV7-8|TRBJ1-6|few
ASSLNFNSPLH
>TRBV5-1|TRBJ1-1|NA
ASSFRMDPGNTEAF
>TRBV25-1|TRBJ2-5|NA
ASTEVPGPETQY
>TRBV29-1|TRBJ2-5|NA
SVLLQGAGETQY
>TRBV11-3|NA|few
ASSLAGQGAHEQY
>TRBV29-1|TRBJ2-7|NA
SATAGGVINEQY
>TRBV28|TRBJ1-4|few
AGGGWEKLF
>TRBV7-9|TRBJ2-1|few
ASSFLRAQEQF
>TRBV20-1|TRBJ1-6|NA
SARAGVNNSPLH
>TRBV6-1|TRBJ2-7|NA
VSSRWTSGGAEQY